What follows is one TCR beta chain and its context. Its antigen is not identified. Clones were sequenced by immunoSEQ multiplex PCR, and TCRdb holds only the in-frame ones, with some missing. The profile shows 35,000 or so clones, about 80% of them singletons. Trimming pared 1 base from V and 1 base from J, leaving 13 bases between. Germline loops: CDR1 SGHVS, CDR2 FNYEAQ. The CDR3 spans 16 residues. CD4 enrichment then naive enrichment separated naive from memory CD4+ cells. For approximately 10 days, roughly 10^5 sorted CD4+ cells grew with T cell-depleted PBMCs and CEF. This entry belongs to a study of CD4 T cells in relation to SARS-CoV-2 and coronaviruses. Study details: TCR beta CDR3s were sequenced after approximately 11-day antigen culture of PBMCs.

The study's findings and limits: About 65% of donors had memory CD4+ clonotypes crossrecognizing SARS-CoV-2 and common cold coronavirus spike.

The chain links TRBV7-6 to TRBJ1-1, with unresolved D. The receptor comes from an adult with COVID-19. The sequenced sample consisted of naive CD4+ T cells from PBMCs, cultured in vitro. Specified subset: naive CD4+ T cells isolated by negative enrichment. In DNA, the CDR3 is TGTGCCAGCAGCTTAGTCCCCTTCGCAGAGAACACTGAAGCTTTCTTT. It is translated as CASSLVPFAENTEAFF.